This T cell receptor (beta chain) was captured by sequencing in a study of human T cells and chemical hapten exposure. Across the whole study: Diphenylcyclopropenone was applied weekly to patients' scalps across the roughly 23-week study.

Germline CDR1 is SGHDT and CDR2 is YYEEEE. The V end was cut by 0 bases, the J end by 9 bases, with 7 bases between. The CDR3 consists of 12 residues. Noted time point: patch test 1, 2 weeks after DPC sensitization. Treatment here: therapeutic diphenylcyclopropenone sensitization with weekly scalp DPC. Authors' data handling: The median was around 88,000 TCRs per sample, ranging roughly 23,224 to 690,600. TCRdb used MiXCR to reprocess the RACE reads, holding one entry per CDR3 protein. The V and J calls follow TCRdb's processing rather than the paper's. The repertoire holds roughly 74,000 distinct CDR3 sequences, with around a third as singletons. On this clonotype itself: Its antigen is unidentified.

The study's findings and limits: The number of TCRs over 1 in 1000 frequency stayed unchanged after DPC.

This receptor was taken from a man in his forties or fifties with alopecia areata. Some clones in this sample may be carry-over from other donors' samples. The specimen comprised whole blood, sampled in connection with sensitization to the hapten diphenylcyclopropenone (DPC). The rearrangement links TRBV5-6 to TRBJ2-1; the D is unclear. The CDR3 DNA sequence: TGTGCCAGCAGCTTGGCCTTTGGTGAGCAGTTCTTC. It specifies CASSLAFGEQFF.